The 19 T cell receptor beta chains given below trace back to one sample, sequenced in a study of cytomegalovirus exposure and HLA in healthy donors. Primers included in the PCR were 60 Vbeta and 13 Jbeta primers. Repertoires were generated with immunoSEQ multiplex PCR, while TCRdb's copy carries only in-frame clones and drops some. The sample has about 150,000 clones, roughly 77% seen once. Specimen: PBMCs. The receptors originated from a human donor in good health.

This chain connects TRBV30 to TRBJ2-2; 9 nucleotides agree with TRBD2. This CDR3 has 15 amino acids. V trimming: 3 bases; J trimming: 7 bases; junction bases outside the gene matches: 9. The germline CDR1 and CDR2 sequences are GTSNPN and SVGIG (reference sequence). CDR3 in DNA: TGTGCCTGGAGGGTGGCGGGGGGGCAAGGCGGGGAGCTGTTTTTT. Amino acids: CAWRVAGGQGGELFF.

This sequence joins TRBV18 and TRBJ1-1; D possibly corresponds to TRBD1 (5 bases). The length of the CDR3 is 15 residues. The germline V gene encodes CDR1 KGHSH and CDR2 LQKENI. The V end was cut by 4 bases, the J end by 3 bases, with 15 bases between. The CDR3 loop reads CASSRSRQGYTEAFF. DNA of the CDR3: TGTGCCAGCTCACGCTCAAGGCAGGGCTACACTGAAGCTTTCTTT.

The chain links TRBV7-8 to TRBJ1-2; D unresolved. The CDR3 is 14 amino acids. V lost 5 bases, J lost 0 bases, and 10 bases lay in between. Germline CDR1 is SGHVS and CDR2 is FQNEAQ. As DNA, the CDR3 is TGTGCCAGCAGCCGGGCGGGAGCTAACTATGGCTACACCTTC. Translation: CASSRAGANYGYTF.

The count of this clone is one. The V call is TRBV28, the J call TRBJ2-1, with D maybe TRBD1 (5 bases). Trimming removed 3 bases at V and 8 bases at J, with 20 bases between. Looked up from germline, CDR1 is MDHEN and CDR2 is SYDVKM. The CDR3 spans 16 residues. The CDR3: CASSFKLGDFFDEQFF. Written as DNA, the CDR3 is TGTGCCAGCAGTTTTAAATTAGGGGATTTTTTTGATGAGCAGTTCTTC.

The gene calls are TRBV19 and TRBJ2-7; 9 bases match TRBD2. V shed 10 bases, J shed 1 base, and the junction held 11 bases outside the gene matches. Germline CDR1 reads LNHDA; CDR2 reads SQIVND (reference sequence). CDR3 length: 15 residues. The DNA for the CDR3 is TGTGCCACCTCGACGGTCAGCGGGGGGTCCTACGAGCAGTACTTC. Protein: CATSTVSGGSYEQYF. Based on the CDR3 plus reference TRBV19 and TRBJ2-7, the full variable domain is DGGITQSPKYLFRKEGQNVTLSCEQNLNHDAMYWYRQDPGQGLRLIYYSQIVNDFQKGDIAEGYSVSREKKESFPLTVTSAQKNPTAFYLCATSTVSGGSYEQYFGPGTRLTVT.

This clone was observed a few times. The chain joins TRBV9 to TRBJ1-1, with D possibly being TRBD1 (5 bases). Germline-derived CDR1 and CDR2 are SGDLS and YYNGEE. The CDR3 totals 14 residues. V lost 3 bases, J lost 0 bases, and 9 bases lay in between. The CDR3 nucleotides read TGTGCCAGCAGCGAGGGGAGGATGAACACTGAAGCTTTCTTT. Translated, it gives CASSEGRMNTEAFF.

The rearrangement uses TRBV4-2 and TRBJ2-3; 10 bases line up with TRBD2. J was trimmed by 7 bases and V by 3 bases; bases with no gene match: 4. This CDR3 is built from 14 residues. From germline, CDR1 is LGHNA and CDR2 YNFKEQ. The CDR3 protein is CASSHTSGDHTQYF. CDR3 bases: TGTGCCAGCAGCCACACTAGCGGGGACCATACGCAGTATTTT.

The chain carries TRBV19 and TRBJ2-3; no clear D. This CDR3 is 18 amino acids long. The V gene lost 5 bases and the J gene lost 3 bases, with 24 bases spanning the gap. Germline loops: CDR1 LNHDA, CDR2 SQIVND (reference sequence). DNA of the CDR3: TGTGCCAGTAGTGCAACCCATAACTACGAGGTCGGGACAGATACGCAGTATTTT. It translates to CASSATHNYEVGTDTQYF.

The CDR3 DNA reads as TGTGCCAGTAGTATTACCCCAACCGGGATCCCCTACGAGCAGTACTTC. Residues: CASSITPTGIPYEQYF. The chain joins TRBV19 to TRBJ2-7, with D perhaps TRBD2 (5 bases). The CDR3 is 16 amino acids. With 3 bases removed from V and 2 bases from J, the gap between germline ends came to 17 bases. Germline CDR1 reads LNHDA; CDR2 reads SQIVND (reference sequence).

This rearrangement joins TRBV10-3 to TRBJ2-7; TRBD2 agrees at 9 bases. The CDR3 extends over 18 amino acids. The V and J ends lost 0 bases and 0 bases, in that order; junction bases with no gene match: 9. Per germline, CDR1 ENHRY and CDR2 SYGVKD. Here the CDR3 DNA reads TGTGCCATCAGTGAGTCGCCTGGGACTAGCATCTCCTCCTACGAGCAGTACTTC. Translation: CAISESPGTSISSYEQYF.

J is TRBJ1-6 and V is TRBV30; tentatively, D is TRBD1 (5 bases). V was cut by 0 bases and J by 9 bases, with 18 bases left in between. CDR1 is GTSNPN and CDR2 is SVGIG in the germline V gene (reference sequence). This CDR3 has 16 residues. The CDR3 loop is CAWSVLGGTLSSPLHF. CDR3 sequence (DNA): TGTGCCTGGAGTGTATTGGGGGGGACGTTAAGTTCACCCCTCCACTTT.

The rearrangement uses TRBV6-5 and TRBJ1-4, with 7 bases matching TRBD1. The CDR3 totals 14 residues. V gave up 5 bases and J gave up 2 bases; unmatched junction bases: 2. The germline CDR1 and CDR2 sequences are MNHEY and SVGAGI. CDR3 nucleotide sequence: TGTGCCAGCAGTCAGGGGGGCACTAATGAAAAACTGTTTTTT. Protein: CASSQGGTNEKLFF.

This clone was picked up one time. CDR3 region: CASSLRQTNYGYTF. Here the CDR3 DNA reads TGTGCCAGCAGTTTAAGACAGACTAACTATGGCTACACCTTC. V gene TRBV27 combines with J gene TRBJ1-2; D may be TRBD1 (5 bases). The CDR3 loop spans 14 amino acids. V lost 2 bases, J lost 0 bases, and 7 bases lay in between. Germline V gives CDR1 MNHEY, CDR2 SMNVEV (reference sequence).

The V and J genes are TRBV10-3 and TRBJ2-2, with 10 bases lining up with TRBD1. V lost 0 bases to trimming and J lost 7 bases; unmatched junction nucleotides: 11. This CDR3 region has 18 residues. The germline V gene has CDR1 ENHRY and CDR2 SYGVKD. The CDR3 DNA is TGTGCCATCAGTGAGTCGAAAAGGGGGACAGGGGAGGTCGGGGAGCTGTTTTTT. It encodes CAISESKRGTGEVGELFF.

The chain joins TRBV28 to TRBJ1-5; no clear D. Germline V gene sequence: CDR1 MDHEN, CDR2 SYDVKM. There are 12 residues in the CDR3. V lost 9 bases and J lost 2, with 8 bases in between. CDR3 nucleotides: TGTGCCAGTTACAGAGGCAATCAGCCCCAGCATTTT. It encodes CASYRGNQPQHF.

V usage is TRBV6-6 and J usage is TRBJ1-1; D is unresolved. The CDR3 loop spans 13 amino acids. V lost 0 bases, J lost 5 bases, and 7 bases lay in between. The germline V gene has CDR1 MNHNY and CDR2 SVGAGI (reference sequence). CDR3 amino acids: CASSYSRETEAFF. The CDR3 region has the DNA TGTGCCAGCAGTTACTCTCGGGAGACTGAAGCTTTCTTT.

This clone was recorded a few times. This chain connects TRBV7-8 to TRBJ2-3, with 9 bases matching TRBD1. The CDR3 spans 13 residues. Germline-derived CDR1 and CDR2 are SGHVS and FQNEAQ. The V and J ends lost 8 bases and 2 bases, in that order; junction bases with no gene match: 2. The CDR3: CASRDRVTDTQYF. The CDR3, as DNA: TGTGCCAGCCGGGACAGGGTCACAGATACGCAGTATTTT.

This clone has a handful of counts. The chain has TRBV6-6 and TRBJ2-7, with TRBD2 matching over 7 bases. This CDR3 has 15 amino acids. J was trimmed by 2 bases and V by 5 bases; bases with no gene match: 9. CDR1 MNHNY and CDR2 SVGAGI come from the germline V gene (reference sequence). The CDR3 DNA reads TGTGCCAGCAGTGGGATGGGGGAGGGAACCTACGAGCAGTACTTC. It yields the protein CASSGMGEGTYEQYF.

The rearrangement uses TRBV19 and TRBJ2-1; 8 nucleotides agree with TRBD2. Looked up from germline, CDR1 is LNHDA and CDR2 is SQIVND (reference sequence). CDR3 length: 16 residues. Trimming took 1 base from V and 7 from J; bases not matched to a gene: 9. The CDR3 region has the DNA TGTGCCAGTAGTATAGGTCCAGCGGGAGCGGGGAATGAGCAGTTCTTC. This encodes CASSIGPAGAGNEQFF.